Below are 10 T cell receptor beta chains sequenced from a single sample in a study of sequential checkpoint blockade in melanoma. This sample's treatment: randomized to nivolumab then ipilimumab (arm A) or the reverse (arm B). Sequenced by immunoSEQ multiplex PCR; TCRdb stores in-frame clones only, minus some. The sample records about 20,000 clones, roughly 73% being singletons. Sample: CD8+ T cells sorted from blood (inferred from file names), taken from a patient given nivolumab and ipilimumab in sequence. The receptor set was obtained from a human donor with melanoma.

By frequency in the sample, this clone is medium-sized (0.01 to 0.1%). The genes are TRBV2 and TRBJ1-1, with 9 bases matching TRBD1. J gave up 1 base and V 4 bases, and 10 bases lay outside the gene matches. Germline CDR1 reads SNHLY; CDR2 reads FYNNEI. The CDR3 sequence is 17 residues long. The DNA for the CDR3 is TGTGCCAGCAGTGGCGATACAGGGGGCGATAGGAACACTGAAGCTTTCTTT. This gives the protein CASSGDTGGDRNTEAFF. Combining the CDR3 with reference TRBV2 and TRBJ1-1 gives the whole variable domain EPEVTQTPSHQVTQMGQEVILRCVPISNHLYFYWYRQILGQKVEFLVSFYNNEISEKSEIFDDQFSVERPDGSNFTLKIRSTKLEDSAMYFCASSGDTGGDRNTEAFFGQGTRLTVV.

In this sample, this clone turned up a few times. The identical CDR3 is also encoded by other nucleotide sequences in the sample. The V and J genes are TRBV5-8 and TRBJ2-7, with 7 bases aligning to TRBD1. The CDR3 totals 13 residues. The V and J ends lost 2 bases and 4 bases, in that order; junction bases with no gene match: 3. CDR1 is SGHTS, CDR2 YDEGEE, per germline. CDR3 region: CASSFRTGYEQYF. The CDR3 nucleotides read TGTGCCAGCAGCTTCCGGACAGGATACGAGCAGTACTTC.

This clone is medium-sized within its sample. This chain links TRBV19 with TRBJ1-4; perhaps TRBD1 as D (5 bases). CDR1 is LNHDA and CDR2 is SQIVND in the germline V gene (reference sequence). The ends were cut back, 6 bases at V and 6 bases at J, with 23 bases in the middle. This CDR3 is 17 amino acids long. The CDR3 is CASRNPEAFREDEKLFF. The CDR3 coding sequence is TGTGCCAGTAGAAACCCAGAGGCATTCAGGGAGGATGAAAAACTGTTTTTT.

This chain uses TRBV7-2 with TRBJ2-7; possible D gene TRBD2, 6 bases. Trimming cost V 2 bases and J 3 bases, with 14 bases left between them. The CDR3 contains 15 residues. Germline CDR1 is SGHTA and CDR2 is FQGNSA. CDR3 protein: CASSLTGEGFYEQYF. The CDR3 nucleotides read TGTGCCAGCAGCTTAACGGGAGAGGGATTCTACGAGCAGTACTTC.

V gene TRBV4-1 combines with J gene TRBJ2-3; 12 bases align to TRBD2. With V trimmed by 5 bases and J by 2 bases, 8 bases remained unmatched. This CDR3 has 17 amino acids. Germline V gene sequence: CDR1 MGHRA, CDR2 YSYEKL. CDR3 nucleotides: TGCGCCAGCAGCTCCCGGACTAGCGGGGATCTCACAGATACGCAGTATTTT. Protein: CASSSRTSGDLTDTQYF.

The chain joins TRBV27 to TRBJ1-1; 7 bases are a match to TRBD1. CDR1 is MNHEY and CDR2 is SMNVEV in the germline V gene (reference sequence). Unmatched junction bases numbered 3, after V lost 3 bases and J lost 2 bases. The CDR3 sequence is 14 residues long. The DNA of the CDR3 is TGTGCCAGCAGTTTTCGACAGGGTAACACTGAAGCTTTCTTT. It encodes CASSFRQGNTEAFF.

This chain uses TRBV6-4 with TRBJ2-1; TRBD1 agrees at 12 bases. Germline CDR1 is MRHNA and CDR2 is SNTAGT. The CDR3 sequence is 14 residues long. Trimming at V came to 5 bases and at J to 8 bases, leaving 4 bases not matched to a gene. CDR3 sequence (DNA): TGTGCCAGCAGTCCGGGACAGGGGGCATATGAGCAGTTCTTC. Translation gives CASSPGQGAYEQFF.

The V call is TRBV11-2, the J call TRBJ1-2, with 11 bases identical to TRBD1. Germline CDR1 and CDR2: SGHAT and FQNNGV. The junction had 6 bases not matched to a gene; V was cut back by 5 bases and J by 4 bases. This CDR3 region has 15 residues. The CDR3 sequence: CASSPAGTGGYGYTF. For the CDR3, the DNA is TGTGCCAGCAGCCCCGCCGGGACAGGGGGCTATGGCTACACCTTC.

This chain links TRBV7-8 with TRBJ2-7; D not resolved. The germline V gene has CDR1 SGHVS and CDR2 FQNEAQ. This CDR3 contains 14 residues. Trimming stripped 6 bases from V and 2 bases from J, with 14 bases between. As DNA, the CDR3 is TGTGCCAGCAGGCCGTTTTCGAGTACCTACGAGCAGTACTTC. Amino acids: CASRPFSSTYEQYF.

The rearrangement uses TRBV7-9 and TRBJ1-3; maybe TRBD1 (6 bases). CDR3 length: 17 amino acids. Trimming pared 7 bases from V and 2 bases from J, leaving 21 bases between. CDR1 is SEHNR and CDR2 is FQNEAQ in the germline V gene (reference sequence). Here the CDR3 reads CASTSRWAGVPGNTIYF. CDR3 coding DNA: TGTGCCAGCACGTCCCGTTGGGCAGGGGTTCCTGGAAACACCATATATTTT.